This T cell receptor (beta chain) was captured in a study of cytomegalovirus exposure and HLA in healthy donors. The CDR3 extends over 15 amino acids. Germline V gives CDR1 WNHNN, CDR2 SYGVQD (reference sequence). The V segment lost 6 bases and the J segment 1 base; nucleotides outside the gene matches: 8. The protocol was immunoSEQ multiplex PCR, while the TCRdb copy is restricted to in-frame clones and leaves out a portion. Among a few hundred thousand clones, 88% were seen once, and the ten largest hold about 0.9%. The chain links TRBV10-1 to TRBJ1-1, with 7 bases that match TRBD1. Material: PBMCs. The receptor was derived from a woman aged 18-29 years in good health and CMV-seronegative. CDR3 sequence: CASRRDRRPNTEAFF. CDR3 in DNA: TGCGCCAGCAGGCGGGACAGACGCCCGAACACTGAAGCTTTCTTT.